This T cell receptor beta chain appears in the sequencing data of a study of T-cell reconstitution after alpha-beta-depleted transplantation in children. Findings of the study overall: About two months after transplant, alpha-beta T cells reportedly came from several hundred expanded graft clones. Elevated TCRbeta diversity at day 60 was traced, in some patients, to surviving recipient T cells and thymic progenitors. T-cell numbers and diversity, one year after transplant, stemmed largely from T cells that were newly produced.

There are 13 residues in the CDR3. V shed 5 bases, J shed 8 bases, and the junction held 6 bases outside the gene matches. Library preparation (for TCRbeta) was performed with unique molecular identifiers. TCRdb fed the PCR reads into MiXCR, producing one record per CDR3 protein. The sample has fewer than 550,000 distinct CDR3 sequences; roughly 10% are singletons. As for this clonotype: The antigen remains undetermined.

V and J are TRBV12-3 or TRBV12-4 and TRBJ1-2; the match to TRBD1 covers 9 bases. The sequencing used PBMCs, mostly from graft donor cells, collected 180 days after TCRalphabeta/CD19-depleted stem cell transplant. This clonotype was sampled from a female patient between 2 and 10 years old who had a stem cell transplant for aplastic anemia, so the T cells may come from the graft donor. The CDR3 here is CASSPGTGFGYTF. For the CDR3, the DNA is TGTGCCAGCAGTCCCGGGACAGGGTTCGGCTACACCTTC.